This T cell receptor beta chain was obtained from a study of T-cell reconstitution after alpha-beta-depleted transplantation in children. A library of TCRbeta sequences, prepared with unique molecular identifiers, was generated. TCRdb recomputed calls from the PCR reads with MiXCR, one row per CDR3 protein. The sample holds approximately 350,000 distinct CDR3 sequences, approximately 12% seen once. This sequence was found in a human donor who donated a stem cell graft to a child with Fanconi anemia. This specimen was PBMCs, taken from the stem cell graft.

The CDR3 coding sequence is TGTGCCAGCAGCTTTCCGGGGGAGGGGCAGTTCTTC. Protein product: CASSFPGEGQFF. The chain employs TRBV7-8 and TRBJ2-1, with 7 bases matching TRBD2. V lost 3 bases, J lost 12 bases, and 5 bases stayed unmatched. CDR1 and CDR2 from the germline V gene are SGHVS and FQNEAQ. The CDR3 totals 12 residues.